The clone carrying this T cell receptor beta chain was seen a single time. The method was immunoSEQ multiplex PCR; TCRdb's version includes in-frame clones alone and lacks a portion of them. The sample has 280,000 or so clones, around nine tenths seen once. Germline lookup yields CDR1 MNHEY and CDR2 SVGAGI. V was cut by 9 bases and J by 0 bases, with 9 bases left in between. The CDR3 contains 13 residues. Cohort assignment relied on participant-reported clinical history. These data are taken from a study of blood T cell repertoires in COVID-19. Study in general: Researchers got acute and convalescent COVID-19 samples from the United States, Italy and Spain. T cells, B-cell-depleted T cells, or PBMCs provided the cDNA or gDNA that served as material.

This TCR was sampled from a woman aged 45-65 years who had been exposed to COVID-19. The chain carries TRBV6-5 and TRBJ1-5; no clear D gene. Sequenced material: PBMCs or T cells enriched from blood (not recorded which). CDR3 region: CASLYNSNQPQHF. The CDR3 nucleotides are TGTGCCAGTTTATATAATAGCAATCAGCCCCAGCATTTT.